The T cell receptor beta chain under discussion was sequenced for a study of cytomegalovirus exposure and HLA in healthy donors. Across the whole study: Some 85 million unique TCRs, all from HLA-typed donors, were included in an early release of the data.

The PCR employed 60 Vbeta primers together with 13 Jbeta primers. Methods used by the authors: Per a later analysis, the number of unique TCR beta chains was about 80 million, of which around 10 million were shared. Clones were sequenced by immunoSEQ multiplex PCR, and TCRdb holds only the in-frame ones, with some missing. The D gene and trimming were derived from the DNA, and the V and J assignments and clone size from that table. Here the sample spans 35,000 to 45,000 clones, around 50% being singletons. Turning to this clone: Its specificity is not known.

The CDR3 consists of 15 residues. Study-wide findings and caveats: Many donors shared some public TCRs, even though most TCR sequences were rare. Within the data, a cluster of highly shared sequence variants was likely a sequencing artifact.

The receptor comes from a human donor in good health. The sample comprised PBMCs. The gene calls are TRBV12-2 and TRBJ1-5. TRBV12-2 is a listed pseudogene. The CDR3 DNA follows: TGTGCAAGTCGCCATCCTAGGGAGGGCAATCAGCCCCAGCATTTT. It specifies CASRHPREGNQPQHF.